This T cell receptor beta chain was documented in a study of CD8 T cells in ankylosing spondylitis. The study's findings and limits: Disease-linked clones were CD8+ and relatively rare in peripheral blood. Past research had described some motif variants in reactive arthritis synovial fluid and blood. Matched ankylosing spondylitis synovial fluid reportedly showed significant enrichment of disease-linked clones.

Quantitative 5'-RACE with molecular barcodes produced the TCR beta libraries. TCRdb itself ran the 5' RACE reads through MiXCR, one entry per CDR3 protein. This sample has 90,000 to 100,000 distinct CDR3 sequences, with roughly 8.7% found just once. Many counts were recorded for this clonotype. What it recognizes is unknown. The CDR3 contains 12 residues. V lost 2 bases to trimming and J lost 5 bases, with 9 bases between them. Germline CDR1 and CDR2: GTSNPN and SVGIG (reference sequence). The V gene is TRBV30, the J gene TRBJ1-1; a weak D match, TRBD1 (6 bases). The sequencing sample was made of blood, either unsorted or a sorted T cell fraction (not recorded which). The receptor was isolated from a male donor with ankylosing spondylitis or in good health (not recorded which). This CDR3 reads CAWSTGRTEAFF. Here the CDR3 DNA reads TGTGCCTGGAGTACAGGGAGGACTGAAGCTTTCTTT.